The T cell receptor (beta chain) described here comes from a study of blood T cell repertoires in COVID-19. In the study overall: Acute and convalescent COVID-19 specimens originated in the United States, Italy and Spain. T cells, B-cell-depleted T cells, or PBMCs provided the cDNA or gDNA that served as material.

Per the authors' pipeline: Amplification with reference gene primers provided the estimates of nucleated cell counts. Using immunoSEQ multiplex PCR, the repertoire was profiled, and TCRdb retains in-frame clones only, with some absent. The V and J calls and the clone size are those of that table, but D and trimming were determined from the DNA. The data contain over 85,000 clones, about 86% of them singletons. Germline loops: CDR1 LNHDA, CDR2 SQIVND (reference sequence). V lost 1 base and J 5 bases, leaving 8 bases between the germline ends. The CDR3 spans 14 residues. The sequence came from a woman over 75 with acute or convalescent COVID-19. The V call is TRBV19, the J call TRBJ1-4; D not certain. The sample comprised peripheral blood. For the CDR3, the DNA is TGTGCCAGTAGTATAGGCGCGCTAAATGAAAAACTGTTTTTT. It codes for CASSIGALNEKLFF.